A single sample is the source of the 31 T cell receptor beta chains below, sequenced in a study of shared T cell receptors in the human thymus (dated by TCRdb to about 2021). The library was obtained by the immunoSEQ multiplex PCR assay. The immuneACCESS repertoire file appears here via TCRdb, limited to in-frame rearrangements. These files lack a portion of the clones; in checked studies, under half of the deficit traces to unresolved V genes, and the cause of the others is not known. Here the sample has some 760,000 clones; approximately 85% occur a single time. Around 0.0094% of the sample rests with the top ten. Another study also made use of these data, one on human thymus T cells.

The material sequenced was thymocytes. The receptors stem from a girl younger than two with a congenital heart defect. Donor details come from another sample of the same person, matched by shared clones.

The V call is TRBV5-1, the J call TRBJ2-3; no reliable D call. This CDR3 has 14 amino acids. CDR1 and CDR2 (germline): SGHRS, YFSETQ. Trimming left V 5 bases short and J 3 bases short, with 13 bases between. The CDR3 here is CASRENLPTDTQYF. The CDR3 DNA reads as TGCGCCAGCAGGGAGAATTTACCTACAGATACGCAGTATTTT.

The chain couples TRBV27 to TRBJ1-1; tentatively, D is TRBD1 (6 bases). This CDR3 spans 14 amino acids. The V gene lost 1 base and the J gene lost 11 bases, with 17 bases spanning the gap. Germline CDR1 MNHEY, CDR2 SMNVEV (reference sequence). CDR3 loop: CASSLFGGPRGAFF. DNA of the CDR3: TGTGCCAGCAGTTTATTCGGGGGGCCCCGTGGGGCTTTCTTT.

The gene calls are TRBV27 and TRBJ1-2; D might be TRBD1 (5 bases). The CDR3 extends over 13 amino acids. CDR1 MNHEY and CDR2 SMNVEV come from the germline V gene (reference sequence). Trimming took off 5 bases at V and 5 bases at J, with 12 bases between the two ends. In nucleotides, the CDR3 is TGTGCCAGCAGTCCGACAGCAGATTATGGCTACACCTTC. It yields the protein CASSPTADYGYTF.

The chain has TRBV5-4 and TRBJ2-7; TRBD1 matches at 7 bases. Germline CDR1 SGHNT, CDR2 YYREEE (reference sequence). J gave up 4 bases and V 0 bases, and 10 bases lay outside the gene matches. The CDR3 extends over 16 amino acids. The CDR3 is CASSLVRWGQPYEQYF. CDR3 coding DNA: TGTGCCAGCAGCTTGGTCCGTTGGGGACAGCCTTACGAGCAGTACTTC.

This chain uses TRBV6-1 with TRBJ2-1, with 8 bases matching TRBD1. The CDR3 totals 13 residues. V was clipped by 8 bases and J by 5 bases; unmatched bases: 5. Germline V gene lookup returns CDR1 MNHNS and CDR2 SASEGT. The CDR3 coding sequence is TGTGCCAGCGGTTCGGACAGGGACAATGAGCAGTTCTTC. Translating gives CASGSDRDNEQFF.

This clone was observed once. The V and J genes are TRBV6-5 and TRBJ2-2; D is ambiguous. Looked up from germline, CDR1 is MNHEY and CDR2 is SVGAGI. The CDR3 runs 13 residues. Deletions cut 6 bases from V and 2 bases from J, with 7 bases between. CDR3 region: CASSHSNTGELFF. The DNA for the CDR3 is TGTGCCAGCAGCCACTCTAACACCGGGGAGCTGTTTTTT.

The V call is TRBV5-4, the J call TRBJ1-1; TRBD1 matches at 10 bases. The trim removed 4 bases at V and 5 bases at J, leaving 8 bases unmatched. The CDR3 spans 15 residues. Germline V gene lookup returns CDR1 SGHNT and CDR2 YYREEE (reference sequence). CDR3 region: CASSGDRGRRTEAFF. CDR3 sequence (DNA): TGTGCCAGCAGCGGAGACAGGGGGCGAAGGACTGAAGCTTTCTTT.

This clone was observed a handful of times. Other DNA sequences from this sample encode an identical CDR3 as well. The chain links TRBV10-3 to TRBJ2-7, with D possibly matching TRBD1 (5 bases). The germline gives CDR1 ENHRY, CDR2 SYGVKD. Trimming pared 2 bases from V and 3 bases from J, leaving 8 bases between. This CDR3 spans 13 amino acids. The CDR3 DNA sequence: TGTGCCATCAGTGAGAAAGGGGACTACGAGCAGTACTTC. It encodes CAISEKGDYEQYF.

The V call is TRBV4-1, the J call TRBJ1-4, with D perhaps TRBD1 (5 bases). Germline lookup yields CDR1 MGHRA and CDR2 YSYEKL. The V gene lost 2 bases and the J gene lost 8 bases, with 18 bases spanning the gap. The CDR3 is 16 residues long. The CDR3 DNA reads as TGCGCCAGCAGCCAAAGTAAATCCATCCGGGGGGAAAAACTGTTTTTT. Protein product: CASSQSKSIRGEKLFF.

The CDR3 DNA is TGTGCCAGCAGCTATTCTGGGACAGGGGGCTCTCGTTGGACTGAAGCTTTCTTT. Its translation: CASSYSGTGGSRWTEAFF. This rearrangement joins TRBV5-5 to TRBJ1-1, with 12 bases that match TRBD1. V was pared by 3 bases and J by 5 bases, with 14 bases of the junction left unmatched. Looked up from germline, CDR1 is SGHKS and CDR2 is YYEKEE (reference sequence). The CDR3 spans 18 residues.

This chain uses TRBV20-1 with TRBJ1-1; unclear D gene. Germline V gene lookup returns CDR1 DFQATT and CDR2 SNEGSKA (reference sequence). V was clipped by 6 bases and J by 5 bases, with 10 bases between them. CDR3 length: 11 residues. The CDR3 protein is CSAVTGTEAFF. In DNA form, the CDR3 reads TGCAGTGCAGTAACCGGTACTGAAGCTTTCTTT.

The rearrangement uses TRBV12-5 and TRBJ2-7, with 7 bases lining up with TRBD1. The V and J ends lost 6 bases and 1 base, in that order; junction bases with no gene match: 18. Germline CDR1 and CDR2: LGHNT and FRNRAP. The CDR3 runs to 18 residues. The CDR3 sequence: CASGPPNPGQRTSYEQYF. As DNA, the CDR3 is TGTGCTAGTGGCCCACCAAACCCGGGACAGAGGACTTCCTACGAGCAGTACTTC.

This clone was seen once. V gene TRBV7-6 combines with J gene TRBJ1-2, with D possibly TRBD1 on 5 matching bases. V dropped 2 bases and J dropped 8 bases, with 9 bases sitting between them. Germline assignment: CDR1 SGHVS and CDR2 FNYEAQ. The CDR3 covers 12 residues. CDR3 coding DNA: TGTGCCAGCAGCTTACCGGGGGACGGCTACACCTTC. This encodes CASSLPGDGYTF.

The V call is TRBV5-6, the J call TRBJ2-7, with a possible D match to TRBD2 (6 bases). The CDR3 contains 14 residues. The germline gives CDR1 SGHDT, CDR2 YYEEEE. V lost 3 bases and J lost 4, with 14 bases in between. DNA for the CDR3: TGTGCCAGCAGCTCCCCGACTAGGATGTACGAGCAGTACTTC. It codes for CASSSPTRMYEQYF.

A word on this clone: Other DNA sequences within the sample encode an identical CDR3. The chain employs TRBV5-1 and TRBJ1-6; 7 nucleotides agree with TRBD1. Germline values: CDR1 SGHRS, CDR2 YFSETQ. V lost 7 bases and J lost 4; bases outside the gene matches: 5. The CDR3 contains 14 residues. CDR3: CASRDSTYNSPLHF. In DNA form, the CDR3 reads TGCGCCAGCCGGGACAGCACGTATAATTCACCCCTCCACTTT.

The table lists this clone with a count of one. The CDR3, as DNA: TGTGCCAGCGTACCCAAGACAGGATCAGACTATGGCTACACCTTC. This sequence encodes CASVPKTGSDYGYTF. The chain carries TRBV28 and TRBJ1-2, with D possibly matching TRBD1 (6 bases). CDR3 size: 15 residues. The germline V gene has CDR1 MDHEN and CDR2 SYDVKM. V was cut by 8 bases and J by 3 bases, with 19 bases left in between.

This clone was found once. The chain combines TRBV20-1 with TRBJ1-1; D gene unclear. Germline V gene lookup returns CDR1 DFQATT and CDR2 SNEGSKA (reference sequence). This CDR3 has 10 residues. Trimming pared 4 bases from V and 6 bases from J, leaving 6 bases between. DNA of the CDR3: TGCAGTGCTACCAAATCTGAAGCTTTCTTT. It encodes CSATKSEAFF.

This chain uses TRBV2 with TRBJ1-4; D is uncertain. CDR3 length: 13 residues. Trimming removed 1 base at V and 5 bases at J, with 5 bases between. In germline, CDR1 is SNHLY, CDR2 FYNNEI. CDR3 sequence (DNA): TGTGCCAGCAGTGAAGGAGGGAATGAAAAACTGTTTTTT. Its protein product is CASSEGGNEKLFF.

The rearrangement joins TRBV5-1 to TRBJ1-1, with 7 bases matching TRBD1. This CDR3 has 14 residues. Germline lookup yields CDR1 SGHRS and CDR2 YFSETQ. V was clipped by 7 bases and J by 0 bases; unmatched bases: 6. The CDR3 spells CASRRGSMNTEAFF. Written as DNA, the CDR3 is TGCGCCAGCCGCAGGGGGTCCATGAACACTGAAGCTTTCTTT.

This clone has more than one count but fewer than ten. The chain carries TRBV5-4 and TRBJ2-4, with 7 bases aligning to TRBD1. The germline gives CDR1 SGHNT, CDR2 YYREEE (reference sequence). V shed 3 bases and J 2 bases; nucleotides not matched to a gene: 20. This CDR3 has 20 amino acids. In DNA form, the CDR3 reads TGTGCCAGCAGCTCTAGTGACAGACAGGGCATATCGGGACCCAAAAACATTCAGTACTTC. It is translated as CASSSSDRQGISGPKNIQYF.

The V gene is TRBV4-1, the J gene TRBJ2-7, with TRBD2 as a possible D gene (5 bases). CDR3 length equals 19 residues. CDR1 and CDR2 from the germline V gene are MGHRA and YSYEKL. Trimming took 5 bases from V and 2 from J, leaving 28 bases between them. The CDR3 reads CASSSSLGSTLDSPYEQYF. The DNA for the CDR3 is TGCGCCAGCAGCTCTAGCCTCGGGTCGACCCTAGACTCCCCCTACGAGCAGTACTTC.

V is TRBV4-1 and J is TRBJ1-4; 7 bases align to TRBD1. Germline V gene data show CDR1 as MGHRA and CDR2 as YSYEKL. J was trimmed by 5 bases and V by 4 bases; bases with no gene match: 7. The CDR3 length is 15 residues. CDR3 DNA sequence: TGCGCCAGCAGCCCCTGGACAGGAGAGAATGAAAAACTGTTTTTT. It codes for CASSPWTGENEKLFF.

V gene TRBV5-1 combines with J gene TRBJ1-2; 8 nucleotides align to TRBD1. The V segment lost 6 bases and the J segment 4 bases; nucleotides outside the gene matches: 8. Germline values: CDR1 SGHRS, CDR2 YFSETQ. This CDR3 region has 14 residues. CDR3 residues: CASTQDRGGYGYTF. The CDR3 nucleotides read TGCGCCAGCACCCAAGACAGGGGTGGCTATGGCTACACCTTC.

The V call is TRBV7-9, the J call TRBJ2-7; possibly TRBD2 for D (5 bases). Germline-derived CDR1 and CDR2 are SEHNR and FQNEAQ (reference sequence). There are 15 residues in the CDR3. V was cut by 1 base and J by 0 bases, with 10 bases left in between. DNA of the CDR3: TGTGCCAGCAGCTTAGTAGCGATAAGCTCCTACGAGCAGTACTTC. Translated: CASSLVAISSYEQYF.

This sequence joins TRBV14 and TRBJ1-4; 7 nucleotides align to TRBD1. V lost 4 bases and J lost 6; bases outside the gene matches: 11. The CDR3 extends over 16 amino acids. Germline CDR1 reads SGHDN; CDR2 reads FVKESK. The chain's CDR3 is CASSPPRTGTDEKLFF. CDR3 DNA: TGTGCCAGCAGCCCACCTAGGACAGGTACGGATGAAAAACTGTTTTTT. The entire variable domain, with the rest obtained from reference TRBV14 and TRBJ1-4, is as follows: EAGVTQFPSHSVIEKGQTVTLRCDPISGHDNLYWYRRVMGKEIKFLLHFVKESKQDESGMPNNRFLAERTGGTYSTLKVQPAELEDSGVYFCASSPPRTGTDEKLFFGSGTQLSVL.

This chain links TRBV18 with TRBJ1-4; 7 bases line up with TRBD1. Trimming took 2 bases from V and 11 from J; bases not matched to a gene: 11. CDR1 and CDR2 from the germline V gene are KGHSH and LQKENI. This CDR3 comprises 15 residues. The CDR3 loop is CASSPVLGQEGKLFF. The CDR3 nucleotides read TGTGCCAGCTCACCAGTTCTCGGACAGGAAGGGAAACTGTTTTTT. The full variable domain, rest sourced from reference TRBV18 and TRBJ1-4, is NAGVMQNPRHLVRRRGQEARLRCSPMKGHSHVYWYRQLPEEGLKFMVYLQKENIIDESGMPKERFSAEFPKEGPSILRIQQVVRGDSAAYFCASSPVLGQEGKLFFGSGTQLSVL.

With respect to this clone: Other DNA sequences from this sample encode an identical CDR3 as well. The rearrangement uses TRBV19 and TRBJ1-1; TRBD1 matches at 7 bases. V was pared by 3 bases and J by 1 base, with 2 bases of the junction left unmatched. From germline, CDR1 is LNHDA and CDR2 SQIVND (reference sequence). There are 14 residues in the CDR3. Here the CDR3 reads CASSMGQTNTEAFF. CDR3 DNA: TGTGCCAGTAGTATGGGACAGACGAACACTGAAGCTTTCTTT.

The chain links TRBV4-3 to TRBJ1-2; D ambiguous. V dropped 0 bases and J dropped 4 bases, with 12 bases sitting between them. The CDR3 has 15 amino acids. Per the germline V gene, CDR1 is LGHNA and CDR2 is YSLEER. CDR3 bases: TGCGCCAGCAGCCAAGATTCTTTGAGAGGCTATGGCTACACCTTC. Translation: CASSQDSLRGYGYTF.

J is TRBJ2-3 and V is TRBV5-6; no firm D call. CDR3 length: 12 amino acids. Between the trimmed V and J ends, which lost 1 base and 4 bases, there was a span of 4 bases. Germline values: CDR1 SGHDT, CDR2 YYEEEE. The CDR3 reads CASSLTADTQYF. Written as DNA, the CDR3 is TGTGCCAGCAGCTTGACTGCAGATACGCAGTATTTT.

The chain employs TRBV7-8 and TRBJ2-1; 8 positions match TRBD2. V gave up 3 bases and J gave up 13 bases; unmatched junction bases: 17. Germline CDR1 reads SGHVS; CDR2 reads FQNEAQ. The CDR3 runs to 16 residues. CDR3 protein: CASSLGPGLAPIRQFF. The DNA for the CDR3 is TGTGCCAGCAGCTTGGGGCCAGGACTAGCACCCATCCGTCAGTTCTTC.

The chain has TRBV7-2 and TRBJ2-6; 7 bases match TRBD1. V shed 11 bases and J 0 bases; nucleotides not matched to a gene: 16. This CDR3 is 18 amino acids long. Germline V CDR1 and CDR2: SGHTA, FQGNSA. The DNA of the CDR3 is TGTGCCCTCCCAGGGACAGATCGTGCCTACTCTGGGGCCAACGTCCTGACTTTC. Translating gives CALPGTDRAYSGANVLTF.